The sequence of this T cell receptor (beta chain) was determined in a study of blood T cell repertoires in COVID-19. Overall study context: Researchers got acute and convalescent COVID-19 samples from the United States, Italy and Spain. PBMCs, B-cell-depleted T cells, or T cells were the source of the cDNA or gDNA that made up the material.

Participants' reported clinical history set cohort assignment. In the original analysis: Amplified reference gene primers provided the basis for estimating nucleated cell counts. Clones were sequenced by immunoSEQ multiplex PCR, and TCRdb holds only the in-frame ones, with some missing. D and trimming were read from the DNA, whereas the V and J calls and clone size are those reported in that table. The data show about 300,000 clones, approximately 89% seen once. This sequence was found in a woman in her fifties or sixties who had been exposed to COVID-19. Sequences were obtained from PBMCs or T cells enriched from blood (not recorded which).

CDR3: CASSRTGQGYEQYF. CDR3 in DNA: TGTGCCAGTAGTAGAACGGGACAGGGCTACGAGCAGTACTTC. The V and J genes are TRBV19 and TRBJ2-7, with 9 bases identical to TRBD1. CDR3 length equals 14 residues. From germline, CDR1 is LNHDA and CDR2 SQIVND (reference sequence). Unmatched junction bases numbered 4, after V lost 4 bases and J lost 3 bases.